These 13 T cell receptor beta chains share one sample of origin, sequenced in a study of beta chain features in type 1 diabetes. Findings and limits, study-wide: TCRB CDR3s from Type 1 diabetes patients were moderately but significantly shorter in all four CD4+ subsets.

Reverse transcription of all isolated RNA meant that expressed TCRB transcripts were sequenced. Clones were read by immunoSEQ multiplex PCR, and TCRdb kept only the in-frame ones, dropping some. The table lists approximately 140,000 clones, 7% to 10% of them singletons. No antigen is known for these receptors. Sequencing used central memory CD4+ T cells from blood. Receptor source: a young man with type 1 diabetes.

A few counts support this clone. The chain joins TRBV2 to TRBJ2-5; no definite D call. Trimming stripped 3 bases from V and 7 bases from J, with 6 bases between. Germline V gene lookup returns CDR1 SNHLY and CDR2 FYNNEI. The CDR3 runs 11 residues. The CDR3 nucleotides read TGTGCCAGCAGTGATTCAGGGACCCAGTACTTC. Protein sequence: CASSDSGTQYF.

This clone was seen a handful of times. The rearrangement joins TRBV12-5 to TRBJ2-3, with D perhaps matching TRBD1 (6 bases). V lost 6 bases, J lost 4 bases, and 11 bases lay in between. Germline loops: CDR1 LGHNT, CDR2 FRNRAP. The CDR3 loop spans 13 amino acids. The CDR3 reads CASGGAGPDTQYF. The CDR3 nucleotides are TGTGCTAGTGGGGGGGCAGGCCCAGATACGCAGTATTTT.

This clone was detected only a few times. V usage is TRBV28 and J usage is TRBJ1-2, with a tentative D call TRBD1 (5 bases). The germline CDR1 and CDR2 sequences are MDHEN and SYDVKM. V gave up 4 bases and J gave up 8 bases, with 17 bases separating them. The CDR3 has 14 residues. CDR3 in amino acids: CASSSSRTRKGYTF. The CDR3 coding sequence is TGTGCCAGCAGTTCCTCTAGGACAAGGAAGGGCTACACCTTC.

The rearrangement uses TRBV5-1 and TRBJ2-5, with D tentatively TRBD2 (7 bases). The CDR3 runs to 14 residues. Germline-derived CDR1 and CDR2 are SGHRS and YFSETQ. Deletions cut 4 bases from V and 4 bases from J, with 14 bases between. CDR3 DNA: TGCGCCAGCAGCCACAGGGACTACCTAGAGACCCAGTACTTC. Translated, it gives CASSHRDYLETQYF.

The chain recombines TRBV2 with TRBJ2-7, with D possibly being TRBD2 (5 bases). The germline CDR1 and CDR2 sequences are SNHLY and FYNNEI. The CDR3 extends over 12 amino acids. The V end was cut by 7 bases, the J end by 2 bases, with 9 bases between. DNA of the CDR3: TGTGCCAGCACCGAGGGAGCCTACGAGCAGTACTTC. Residues: CASTEGAYEQYF.

This clone was found many times. The CDR3 coding sequence is TGTGCCAGCAGCTTAGATTCCAGAATCTACAATGAGCAGTTCTTC. It specifies CASSLDSRIYNEQFF. This sequence joins TRBV5-6 and TRBJ2-1; D gene ambiguous. The CDR3 extends over 15 amino acids. Trimming took 2 bases from V and 3 from J, leaving 12 bases between them. Germline V lookup: CDR1 SGHDT, CDR2 YYEEEE.

The sample holds a few counts of this clone. The genes are TRBV5-1 and TRBJ2-3, with TRBD1 as a possible D gene (5 bases). Trimming removed 7 bases from V and 5 bases from J, with 14 bases in between. The CDR3 runs 13 residues. Looked up from germline, CDR1 is SGHRS and CDR2 is YFSETQ. The CDR3 bases are TGCGCCAGCGCGGAACAGGTGAAAGATACGCAGTATTTT. Protein: CASAEQVKDTQYF. Filled out from reference TRBV5-1 and TRBJ2-3, the complete variable domain reads KAGVTQTPRYLIKTRGQQVTLSCSPISGHRSVSWYQQTPGQGLQFLFEYFSETQRNKGNFPGRFSGRQFSNSRSEMNVSTLELGDSALYLCASAEQVKDTQYFGPGTRLTVL.

The chain carries TRBV2 and TRBJ2-1; D is perhaps TRBD1 (5 bases). The CDR3 totals 12 residues. The V end was cut by 4 bases, the J end by 12 bases, with 13 bases between. Germline loops: CDR1 SNHLY, CDR2 FYNNEI. Here the CDR3 reads CASSGEQAPQFF. CDR3 sequence (DNA): TGTGCCAGCAGTGGCGAACAGGCCCCGCAGTTCTTC.

This clone was counted only a few times. CDR3 DNA sequence: TGTGCCAGCAGCTCCAGCGGGGGGCTGGGTGAGCAGTTCTTC. Translation gives CASSSSGGLGEQFF. The V and J genes are TRBV7-2 and TRBJ2-1; 9 positions agree with TRBD2. The CDR3 contains 14 residues. CDR1 and CDR2 (germline): SGHTA, FQGNSA. The J segment lost 9 bases and the V segment lost 4 bases, leaving 7 bases of the junction unmatched.

This clone has just a few counts. The chain carries TRBV14 and TRBJ1-5; 8 bases agree with TRBD1. V was pared by 5 bases and J by 3 bases, with 6 bases of the junction left unmatched. Germline-derived CDR1 and CDR2 are SGHDN and FVKESK. CDR3 length: 15 amino acids. The CDR3 nucleotides are TGTGCCAGCAGCAAGGACAGGGTAAACAATCAGCCCCAGCATTTT. This gives the protein CASSKDRVNNQPQHF.

This clone was seen more than once but under ten times. This rearrangement joins TRBV5-1 to TRBJ1-1, with 7 bases matching TRBD1. Unmatched junction bases numbered 11, after V lost 4 bases and J lost 5 bases. The CDR3 is 15 amino acids. CDR1 is SGHRS and CDR2 is YFSETQ in the germline V gene. The CDR3 bases are TGCGCCAGCAGCCCAGGGGGAACTGTTAGGACTGAAGCTTTCTTT. Protein sequence: CASSPGGTVRTEAFF. The full variable domain, rest sourced from reference TRBV5-1 and TRBJ1-1, is KAGVTQTPRYLIKTRGQQVTLSCSPISGHRSVSWYQQTPGQGLQFLFEYFSETQRNKGNFPGRFSGRQFSNSRSEMNVSTLELGDSALYLCASSPGGTVRTEAFFGQGTRLTVV.

This clone was found a few times. The chain employs TRBV29-1 and TRBJ2-5; 11 bases line up with TRBD2. Germline CDR1 and CDR2: SQVTM and ANQGSEA. The ends lost 3 bases at V and 5 bases at J; junction bases unmatched: 5. The CDR3 totals 14 residues. The CDR3 nucleotides read TGCAGCGTTGATCCTAGCGGGGGGCCGGAGACCCAGTACTTC. It is translated as CSVDPSGGPETQYF.

Here the CDR3 reads CASSDRGQERETQYF. CDR3 DNA: TGTGCCAGCAGCGACAGGGGGCAGGAAAGAGAGACCCAGTACTTC. The chain combines TRBV2 with TRBJ2-5; 10 positions match TRBD1. The V and J ends lost 6 bases and 4 bases, in that order; junction bases with no gene match: 8. CDR1 is SNHLY and CDR2 is FYNNEI in the germline V gene. The CDR3 extends over 15 amino acids.